The rows below give T cell receptor beta chains drawn from one sample of a study of blood T cell repertoires in COVID-19. The table came from immunoSEQ multiplex PCR; TCRdb's copy has only in-frame clones and leaves some out. The sample lists around 18,000 clones, roughly 91% seen once, with 7.2% in the top ten. Sequencing used peripheral blood. The source is a human donor in a cohort sampled during active COVID-19. Both conserved end residues are part of each CDR3. Fields, in order: CDR3 DNA, CDR3 protein, V gene, J gene, clone size, D gene. A D gene is named only where the DNA matches it firmly. The size of a clone is reported for some rows only, either as once, few or many, or as a class for expanded clones.

DNA: TGTGCCAGTAGTGGCGGGACAGGTATCATGAACACTGAAGCTTTCTTT; CDR3: CASSGGTGIMNTEAFF; V: TRBV19; J: TRBJ1-1; size: once; D: TRBD1
DNA: TGCGCCAGCAGCTTCGGCCAAGGCGGGACGGATGAGCAGTTCTTC; CDR3: CASSFGQGGTDEQFF; V: TRBV5-1; J: TRBJ2-1; size: NA; D: NA
DNA: TGTGCCAGCAGCCAAAGCGGGAGGGCGTTCGATGAGCAGTTCTTC; CDR3: CASSQSGRAFDEQFF; V: TRBV11-2; J: TRBJ2-1; size: NA; D: TRBD2
DNA: TGTGCCAGTACCCACCGGAGCTCTGGGGCCAACGTCCTGACTTTC; CDR3: CASTHRSSGANVLTF; V: TRBV19; J: TRBJ2-6; size: NA; D: NA
DNA: TGTGCCAGCAGTTACTCCCGGACAGGCAGCATATATTTT; CDR3: CASSYSRTGSIYF; V: TRBV6-5; J: TRBJ1-3; size: NA; D: TRBD1
DNA: TGTGCCAGCAGCAGAGGGTCCACATACGAGCAGTACTTC; CDR3: CASSRGSTYEQYF; V: TRBV7-8; J: TRBJ2-7; size: NA; D: NA
DNA: TGTGCCAGCAGCCAATCCGGAGATACGCAGTATTTT; CDR3: CASSQSGDTQYF; V: TRBV16; J: TRBJ2-3; size: NA; D: NA
DNA: TGTGCCAGCAGTTTATCGAGGCGGGGGGTTCGTGAGACCCAGTACTTC; CDR3: CASSLSRRGVRETQYF; V: TRBV27; J: TRBJ2-5; size: once; D: TRBD2
DNA: TGCAGTGCTAGTTCACCGGACTTCCCAGCCTACGAGCAGTACTTC; CDR3: CSASSPDFPAYEQYF; V: TRBV20-1; J: TRBJ2-7; size: NA; D: NA
DNA: TGCGCCAGCAGCCAAGAGACCGCAGACAGGGTGAATTCACCCCTCCACTTT; CDR3: CASSQETADRVNSPLHF; V: TRBV4-1; J: TRBJ1-6; size: once; D: TRBD1
DNA: TGTGCCAGCACGGGGGGAGGGGGGTACGAGCAGTACTTC; CDR3: CASTGGGGYEQYF; V: TRBV28; J: TRBJ2-7; size: NA; D: NA
DNA: TGTGCCAGCAGCCCGGGACTACTAAAGGTGCAGTACTTC; CDR3: CASSPGLLKVQYF; V: TRBV7-2; J: TRBJ2-7; size: NA; D: TRBD2
DNA: TGCAGTGCTAGTCTTCCGACAGGAAACACCATATATTTT; CDR3: CSASLPTGNTIYF; V: TRBV20-1; J: TRBJ1-3; size: NA; D: NA
DNA: TGTGCGAGCGGAGGGATCACCTTATACCAAGAGACCCAGTACTTC; CDR3: CASGGITLYQETQYF; V: TRBV19; J: TRBJ2-5; size: NA; D: NA
DNA: TGTGCCAGCAGCCCCCGGGGGGGCTACGAGCAGTACTTC; CDR3: CASSPRGGYEQYF; V: TRBV11-3; J: TRBJ2-7; size: once; D: TRBD2
DNA: TGTGCCAGCAATGAGGGGACAGGGGTTAATACCGGGGAGCTGTTTTTT; CDR3: CASNEGTGVNTGELFF; V: TRBV11-2; J: TRBJ2-2; size: NA; D: TRBD1
DNA: TGTGCCAGCAGCTTGCCCCCCGGGTCAGACACTGAAGCTTTCTTT; CDR3: CASSLPPGSDTEAFF; V: TRBV5-5; J: TRBJ1-1; size: NA; D: NA
DNA: TGTGCCAGTAGTATAGGAGGTGAGGCCCCCTATGGCTACACCTTC; CDR3: CASSIGGEAPYGYTF; V: TRBV19; J: TRBJ1-2; size: once; D: NA
DNA: TGTGCCTGTACCACCGGGACAAACTATGGCTACACCTTC; CDR3: CACTTGTNYGYTF; V: TRBV30; J: TRBJ1-2; size: NA; D: NA
DNA: TGCAGCGTTGAATCGAATCTAGCGGGCCGTTACAATGAGCAGTTCTTC; CDR3: CSVESNLAGRYNEQFF; V: TRBV29-1; J: TRBJ2-1; size: NA; D: TRBD2
DNA: TGCGCCAGCAGCCCCGGGGGAGGGGGGGGCTCTAATGAGCAGTTCTTC; CDR3: CASSPGGGGGSNEQFF; V: TRBV5-1; J: TRBJ2-1; size: NA; D: NA
DNA: TGTGCCAGCAGACCCCGGGACAGGCATTCCTACGAGCAGTACTTC; CDR3: CASRPRDRHSYEQYF; V: TRBV27; J: TRBJ2-7; size: NA; D: TRBD1
DNA: TGTGCCAGCAGCCAAGCCGGGTTAGCGGGGGGCAATGAGCAGTTCTTC; CDR3: CASSQAGLAGGNEQFF; V: TRBV4-2; J: TRBJ2-1; size: NA; D: TRBD2
DNA: TGTGCCAGCAGCTTGGCCCGGCGGGGGGGCGGCAATGAGCAGTTCTTC; CDR3: CASSLARRGGGNEQFF; V: TRBV5-4; J: TRBJ2-1; size: NA; D: TRBD2
DNA: TGTGCCAGCAGCCCCGGGACACAATATAATTCACCCCTCCACTTT; CDR3: CASSPGTQYNSPLHF; V: TRBV6-5; J: TRBJ1-6; size: NA; D: NA
DNA: TGTGCCAGCAGCCGCGGGACTAGCGGGGGGGCCCGGGCCCAGTACTTC; CDR3: CASSRGTSGGARAQYF; V: TRBV3-1/TRBV3-2; J: TRBJ2-5; size: NA; D: TRBD2
DNA: TGTGCCTGGACTAACAGTGGAAGCTCCTACAATGAGCAGTTCTTC; CDR3: CAWTNSGSSYNEQFF; V: TRBV30; J: TRBJ2-1; size: NA; D: NA
DNA: TGCGCCAGCAGCCAGACAGGGGGGGATCAGCCCCAGCATTTT; CDR3: CASSQTGGDQPQHF; V: TRBV4-1; J: TRBJ1-5; size: NA; D: TRBD1
DNA: TGTGCCAGCAGCGTAGTCCGGGGAACTGAAGCTTTCTTT; CDR3: CASSVVRGTEAFF; V: TRBV9; J: TRBJ1-1; size: NA; D: NA
DNA: TGTGCCGGAGGAGGGGACCGCAATGAGCAGTTCTTC; CDR3: CAGGGDRNEQFF; V: TRBV2; J: TRBJ2-1; size: once; D: NA
DNA: TGTGCCAGCTCCCCAACAGGGATCACTGAAGCTTTCTTT; CDR3: CASSPTGITEAFF; V: TRBV18; J: TRBJ1-1; size: once; D: NA
DNA: TGTGCCAGTGGGACGGCGGGGTGGGACAATGAGCAGTTCTTC; CDR3: CASGTAGWDNEQFF; V: TRBV19; J: TRBJ2-1; size: NA; D: NA
DNA: TGCGCCAGCAGCCCGTACTCTAGCGGCAACACCGGGGAGCTGTTTTTT; CDR3: CASSPYSSGNTGELFF; V: TRBV5-1; J: TRBJ2-2; size: NA; D: TRBD2
DNA: TGTGCCAGCAGTGCGGTCCCCAACGAGCAGTACTTC; CDR3: CASSAVPNEQYF; V: TRBV2; J: TRBJ2-7; size: NA; D: NA
DNA: TGTGCCAGCAGTTTAGGACCAGACAAAGCTTTCTTT; CDR3: CASSLGPDKAFF; V: TRBV12-3/TRBV12-4; J: TRBJ1-1; size: NA; D: NA
DNA: TGTGCCAGCAGCGTAGGTAAAGGGGTCTATGGCTACACCTTC; CDR3: CASSVGKGVYGYTF; V: TRBV5-4; J: TRBJ1-2; size: NA; D: NA
DNA: TGTGCCAGCAGCTTACAGGGGGCTTTTAACAATGAGCAGTTCTTC; CDR3: CASSLQGAFNNEQFF; V: TRBV7-3; J: TRBJ2-1; size: NA; D: TRBD1
DNA: TGCAGTGCCTCGCGGGCAAATGGCTACACCTTC; CDR3: CSASRANGYTF; V: TRBV20-1; J: TRBJ1-2; size: few; D: NA
DNA: TGTGCCAGCAGCTTGAGGGCTAGCGGGGGCAGCTCTGGGGCCAACGTCCTGACTTTC; CDR3: CASSLRASGGSSGANVLTF; V: TRBV5-5; J: TRBJ2-6; size: NA; D: TRBD2
DNA: TGTGCCAGCAGTGAAGAGGGTTGGGGAGCCGCTTTCTTT; CDR3: CASSEEGWGAAFF; V: TRBV6-1; J: TRBJ1-1; size: few; D: NA
DNA: TGTGCCAGCAGTAGAGAGGACAGGGGGCTTAACAATCAGCCCCAGCATTTT; CDR3: CASSREDRGLNNQPQHF; V: TRBV28; J: TRBJ1-5; size: NA; D: TRBD1
DNA: TGTGCCAGCAGGGGACAGGGCACAGATACGCAGTATTTT; CDR3: CASRGQGTDTQYF; V: TRBV2; J: TRBJ2-3; size: NA; D: TRBD1
DNA: TGTGCCAGCAGCTTGGGGGCTACAGGGGGCGGTCTCTATGGCTACACCTTC; CDR3: CASSLGATGGGLYGYTF; V: TRBV5-4; J: TRBJ1-2; size: NA; D: TRBD1
DNA: TGTGCCAGCAGCCTATTTGTGACGGGAGGGCCGAGGGAGCAGTTCTTC; CDR3: CASSLFVTGGPREQFF; V: TRBV3-1/TRBV3-2; J: TRBJ2-1; size: NA; D: TRBD2
DNA: TGCAGCGTTGAGCGGGGGGCTCGGATGAACACTGAAGCTTTCTTT; CDR3: CSVERGARMNTEAFF; V: TRBV29-1; J: TRBJ1-1; size: once; D: NA
DNA: TGTGCCAGCAGTGAAAAGGGGCCCACTGAAGCTTTCTTT; CDR3: CASSEKGPTEAFF; V: TRBV6-1; J: TRBJ1-1; size: NA; D: NA
DNA: TGCGCCAGCAGTTTAACAGGTTTGGGCACTGAAGCTTTCTTT; CDR3: CASSLTGLGTEAFF; V: TRBV10-1; J: TRBJ1-1; size: NA; D: NA
DNA: TGTGCTAGTGGTTTGGCCCTATTGTTCGGGGATACGCAGTATTTT; CDR3: CASGLALLFGDTQYF; V: TRBV12-5; J: TRBJ2-3; size: once; D: NA
DNA: TGCGCCAGCAGCTTGGATCTCTTCTCTGGAAACACCATATATTTT; CDR3: CASSLDLFSGNTIYF; V: TRBV5-1; J: TRBJ1-3; size: NA; D: NA
DNA: TGTGCCAGCAGCTTACCCCGGGACAGTCCGACTGAGCAGTACTTC; CDR3: CASSLPRDSPTEQYF; V: TRBV7-9; J: TRBJ2-7; size: NA; D: TRBD1
DNA: TGTGCCAGTTCGGGACAGGGTACGGGTCAGCCCCAGCATTTT; CDR3: CASSGQGTGQPQHF; V: TRBV18; J: TRBJ1-5; size: NA; D: TRBD1
DNA: TGTGCCAGCAGTTACTCTAGCACTGGGGCCGGTGAGACCCAGTACTTC; CDR3: CASSYSSTGAGETQYF; V: TRBV6-6; J: TRBJ2-5; size: NA; D: NA
DNA: TGCAGCGGTAGCGGGAGTGGCGAGCAGTTCTTC; CDR3: CSGSGSGEQFF; V: TRBV29-1; J: TRBJ2-1; size: NA; D: TRBD2
DNA: TGTGCCAGCAGCTTACTCCCCGAAGGGGGTGCCACAGATACGCAGTATTTT; CDR3: CASSLLPEGGATDTQYF; V: TRBV7-8; J: TRBJ2-3; size: NA; D: NA
DNA: TGTGCCAGCAGTTTATGGGTAGGGGATCGGGATGAGCAGTTCTTC; CDR3: CASSLWVGDRDEQFF; V: TRBV27; J: TRBJ2-1; size: NA; D: NA
DNA: TGTGCCAGCAGTCTAGGCGGAGGCTACACCTTC; CDR3: CASSLGGGYTF; V: TRBV6-6; J: TRBJ1-2; size: NA; D: NA
DNA: TGTGCCAGTAGTCCGAGGACAGCAAACTATGGCTACACCTTC; CDR3: CASSPRTANYGYTF; V: TRBV19; J: TRBJ1-2; size: NA; D: NA
DNA: TGTGCCAGCAGCTTAGGCGGGAGTCTTTACAATGAGCAGTTCTTC; CDR3: CASSLGGSLYNEQFF; V: TRBV11-2; J: TRBJ2-1; size: NA; D: TRBD2
DNA: TGCGCCAGCAGCCAAAGCCCGACAGGCCTGGGGGGCTACACCTTC; CDR3: CASSQSPTGLGGYTF; V: TRBV4-1; J: TRBJ1-2; size: NA; D: NA